A selection of T cell receptor beta chains follows, all from one sample in a study of beta chain features in type 1 diabetes. TCRdb keeps only in-frame clones here, not all; method: immunoSEQ multiplex PCR. The sample carries around 300,000 clones, under 8.5% recorded once. Material for sequencing was central memory CD4+ T cells from blood. All receptors come from a woman younger than 30 in good health. Both conserved end residues are part of each CDR3. Each record gives: J gene, D gene, V gene, clone size, CDR3 DNA, CDR3 protein. The D gene is left open where the match is weak. Only some rows state a clone size, as once, few, many or a class for expanded clones.

TRBJ1-1	TRBD1	TRBV19	few	TGTGCCAGTAGTATCCCTCAAAGGGGGCGGAAAGGGAACACTGAAGCTTTCTTT	CASSIPQRGRKGNTEAFF
TRBJ2-4	NA	TRBV7-6	few	TGTGCCAGCAGCCCCGTACGGGTAGCCAAAAACATTCAGTACTTC	CASSPVRVAKNIQYF
TRBJ1-1	NA	TRBV5-1	once	TGCGCCAGCAGCTTGGAGGGATCATACACTGAAGCTTTCTTT	CASSLEGSYTEAFF
TRBJ1-3	TRBD1	TRBV13	many	TGTGCCAGCAGCTCTGGGACAGGCTGGGGAAACACCATATATTTT	CASSSGTGWGNTIYF
TRBJ1-6	NA	TRBV5-1	few	TGCGCCAGCAGCTCGGGAGAACTTCCAGGATATTCACCCCTCCACTTT	CASSSGELPGYSPLHF
TRBJ2-5	NA	TRBV7-2	NA	TGTGCCAGCAGCTTAAGGGGGGCCCAGGAGACCCAGTACTTC	CASSLRGAQETQYF
TRBJ1-2	NA	TRBV6-5	NA	TGTGCCAGCAGCCCAGGGTTGGGCTACACCTTC	CASSPGLGYTF
TRBJ1-3	TRBD1	TRBV6-1	few	TGTGCCAGCAGTGACCGAGGACAGGGGAACACCATATATTTT	CASSDRGQGNTIYF
TRBJ1-5	TRBD1	TRBV4-1	few	TGCGCCAGCAGCCAACCTTGGACAGGGAAGGGCGATCAGCCCCAGCATTTT	CASSQPWTGKGDQPQHF
TRBJ2-5	TRBD1	TRBV5-1	few	TGCGCCAGCAGCTTGGGAGGGGGCGTAGAGACCCAGTACTTC	CASSLGGGVETQYF
TRBJ2-2	NA	TRBV6-6	few	TGTGCCAGCAGTAACCGAACAGGGTCGCGGGAGCTGTTTTTT	CASSNRTGSRELFF
TRBJ1-5	NA	TRBV2	few	TGTGCCAGCAGACTAGCCAATCAGCCCCAGCATTTT	CASRLANQPQHF